This T cell receptor beta chain emerged from a study of glioma-infiltrating T cells after dendritic cell vaccination. CDR1 is MGHRA, CDR2 YSYEKL, per germline. Germline trimming cut 0 bases from V and 0 bases from J; bases unmatched to any gene: 5. This CDR3 has 17 amino acids. Repertoires were generated with immunoSEQ multiplex PCR, while TCRdb's copy carries only in-frame clones and drops some. The table records fewer than 85,000 clones, roughly 87% of them present only once. This TCR was recovered from a human donor with glioblastoma. Material: blood, obtained before dendritic cell vaccination. The chain joins TRBV4-1 to TRBJ2-3, with TRBD2 identical over 8 bases. CDR3 coding DNA: TGCGCCAGCAGCCAAGACATAGCGGGGCGTAGCACAGATACGCAGTATTTT. The encoded protein is CASSQDIAGRSTDTQYF.